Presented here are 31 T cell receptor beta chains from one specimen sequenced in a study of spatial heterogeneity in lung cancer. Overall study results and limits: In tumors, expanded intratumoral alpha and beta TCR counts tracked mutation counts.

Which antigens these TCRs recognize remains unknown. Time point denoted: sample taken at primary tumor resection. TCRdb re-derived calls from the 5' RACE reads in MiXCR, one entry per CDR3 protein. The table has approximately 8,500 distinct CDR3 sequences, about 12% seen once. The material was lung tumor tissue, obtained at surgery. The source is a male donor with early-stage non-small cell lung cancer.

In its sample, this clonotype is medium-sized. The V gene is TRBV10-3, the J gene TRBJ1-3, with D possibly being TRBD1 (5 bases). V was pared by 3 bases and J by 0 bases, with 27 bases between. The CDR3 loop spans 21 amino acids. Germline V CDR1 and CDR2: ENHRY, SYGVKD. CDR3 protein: CAISDPSDRDPKRSSGNTIYF. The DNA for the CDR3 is TGTGCCATCAGTGACCCCTCGGACCGGGACCCTAAAAGAAGCTCTGGAAACACCATATATTTT.

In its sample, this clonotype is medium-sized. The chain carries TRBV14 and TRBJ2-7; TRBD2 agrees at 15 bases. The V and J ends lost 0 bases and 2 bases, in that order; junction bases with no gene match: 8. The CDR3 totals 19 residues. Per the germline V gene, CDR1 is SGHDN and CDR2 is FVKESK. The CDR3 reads CASSQDGWGLAGGTYEQYF. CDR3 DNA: TGTGCCAGCAGCCAAGACGGCTGGGGACTAGCGGGAGGTACCTACGAGCAGTACTTC.

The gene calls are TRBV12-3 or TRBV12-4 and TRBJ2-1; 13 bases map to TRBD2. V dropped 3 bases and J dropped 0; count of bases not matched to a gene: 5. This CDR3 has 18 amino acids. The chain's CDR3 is CASSFGLAGDSSYNEQFF. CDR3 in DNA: TGTGCCAGCAGTTTTGGACTAGCGGGAGACAGCTCCTACAATGAGCAGTTCTTC.

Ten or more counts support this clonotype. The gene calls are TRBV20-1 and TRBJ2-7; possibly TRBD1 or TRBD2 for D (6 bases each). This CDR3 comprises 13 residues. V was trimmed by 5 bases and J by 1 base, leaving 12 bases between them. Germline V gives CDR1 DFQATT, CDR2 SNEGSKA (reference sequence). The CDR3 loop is CSAQRGASYEQYF. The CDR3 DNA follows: TGCAGTGCTCAAAGGGGGGCGTCCTACGAGCAGTACTTC.

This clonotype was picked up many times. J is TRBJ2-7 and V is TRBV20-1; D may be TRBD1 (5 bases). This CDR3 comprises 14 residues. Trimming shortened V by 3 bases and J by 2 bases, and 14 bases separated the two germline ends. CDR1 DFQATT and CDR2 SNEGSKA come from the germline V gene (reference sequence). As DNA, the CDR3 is TGCAGTGCTAGTGGCAGGGCCAACACCTACGAGCAGTACTTC. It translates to CSASGRANTYEQYF.

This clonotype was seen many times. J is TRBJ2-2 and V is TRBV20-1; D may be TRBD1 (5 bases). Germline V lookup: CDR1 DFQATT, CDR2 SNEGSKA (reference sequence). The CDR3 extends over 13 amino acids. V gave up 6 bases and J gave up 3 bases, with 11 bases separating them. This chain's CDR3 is CSAKQAYTGELFF. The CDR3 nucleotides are TGCAGTGCCAAACAGGCATACACCGGGGAGCTGTTTTTT.

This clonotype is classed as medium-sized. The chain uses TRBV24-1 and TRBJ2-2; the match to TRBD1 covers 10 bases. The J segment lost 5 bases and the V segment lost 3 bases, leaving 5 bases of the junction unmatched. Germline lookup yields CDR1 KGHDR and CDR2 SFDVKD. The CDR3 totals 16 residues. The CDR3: CATSDPGQGTTGELFF. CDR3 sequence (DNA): TGTGCCACCAGTGATCCGGGACAGGGGACGACCGGGGAGCTGTTTTTT.

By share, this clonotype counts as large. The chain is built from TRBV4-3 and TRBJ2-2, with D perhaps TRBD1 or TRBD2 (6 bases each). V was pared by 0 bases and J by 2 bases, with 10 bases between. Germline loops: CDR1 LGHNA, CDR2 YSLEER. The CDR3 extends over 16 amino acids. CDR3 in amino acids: CASSQEVGGNTGELFF. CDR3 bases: TGCGCCAGCAGCCAAGAGGTCGGGGGCAACACCGGGGAGCTGTTTTTT.

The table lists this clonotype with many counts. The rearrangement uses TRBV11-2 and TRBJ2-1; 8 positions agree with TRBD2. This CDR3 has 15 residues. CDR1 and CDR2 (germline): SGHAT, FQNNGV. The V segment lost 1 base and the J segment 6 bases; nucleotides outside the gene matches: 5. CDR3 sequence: CASSLGAGVGNEQFF. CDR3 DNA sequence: TGTGCCAGCAGCTTAGGAGCGGGAGTAGGCAATGAGCAGTTCTTC.

Here the CDR3 reads CASSYRQGYEQYF. The CDR3, as DNA: TGTGCCAGCAGTTACCGACAGGGGTACGAGCAGTACTTC. The chain combines TRBV6-5 with TRBJ2-7, with 8 bases fitting TRBD1. The CDR3 covers 13 residues. Germline CDR1 is MNHEY and CDR2 is SVGAGI. The junction had 1 base not matched to a gene; V was cut back by 2 bases and J by 4 bases.

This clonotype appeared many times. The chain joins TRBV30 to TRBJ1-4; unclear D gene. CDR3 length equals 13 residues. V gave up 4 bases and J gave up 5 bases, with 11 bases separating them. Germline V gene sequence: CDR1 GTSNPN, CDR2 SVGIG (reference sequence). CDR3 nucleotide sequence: TGTGCCTGGAACAGAGGAGGGAATGAAAAACTGTTTTTT. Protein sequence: CAWNRGGNEKLFF. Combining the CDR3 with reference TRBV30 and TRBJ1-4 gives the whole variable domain SQTIHQWPATLVQPVGSPLSLECTVEGTSNPNLYWYRQAAGRGLQLLFYSVGIGQISSEVPQNLSASRPQDRQFILSSKKLLLSDSGFYLCAWNRGGNEKLFFGSGTQLSVL.

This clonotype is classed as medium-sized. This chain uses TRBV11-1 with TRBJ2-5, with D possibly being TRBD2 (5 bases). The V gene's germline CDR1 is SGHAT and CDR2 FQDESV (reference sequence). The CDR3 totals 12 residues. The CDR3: CVQPGERETQYF. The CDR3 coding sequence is TGTGTCCAGCCCGGGGAAAGGGAGACCCAGTACTTC. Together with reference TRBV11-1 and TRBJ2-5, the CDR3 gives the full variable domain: EAEVAQSPRYKITEKSQAVAFWCDPISGHATLYWYRQILGQGPELLVQFQDESVVDDSQLPKDRFSAERLKGVDSTLKIQPAELGDSAMYLCVQPGERETQYFGPGTRLLVL.

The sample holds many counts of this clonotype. Here the CDR3 reads CASSPQKRLAGVSEQYF. CDR3 nucleotides: TGTGCCAGCTCACCGCAGAAACGTTTAGCGGGAGTTTCCGAGCAGTACTTC. The chain joins TRBV18 to TRBJ2-7, with 9 nucleotides matching TRBD2. The CDR3 covers 17 residues. Germline trimming cut 3 bases from V and 6 bases from J; bases unmatched to any gene: 15. Germline V CDR1 and CDR2: KGHSH, LQKENI.

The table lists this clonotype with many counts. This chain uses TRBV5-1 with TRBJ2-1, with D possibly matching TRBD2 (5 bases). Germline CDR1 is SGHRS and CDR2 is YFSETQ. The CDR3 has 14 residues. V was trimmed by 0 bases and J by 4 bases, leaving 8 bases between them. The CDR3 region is CASSLVSGYNEQFF. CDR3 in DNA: TGCGCCAGCAGCTTGGTGAGCGGTTACAATGAGCAGTTCTTC.

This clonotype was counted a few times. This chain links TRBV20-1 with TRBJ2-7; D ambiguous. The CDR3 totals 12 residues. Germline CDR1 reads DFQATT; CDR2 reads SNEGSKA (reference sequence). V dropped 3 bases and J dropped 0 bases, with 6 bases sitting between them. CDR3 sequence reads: CSARISSYEQYF. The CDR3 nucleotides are TGCAGTGCTAGGATTTCCTCCTACGAGCAGTACTTC.

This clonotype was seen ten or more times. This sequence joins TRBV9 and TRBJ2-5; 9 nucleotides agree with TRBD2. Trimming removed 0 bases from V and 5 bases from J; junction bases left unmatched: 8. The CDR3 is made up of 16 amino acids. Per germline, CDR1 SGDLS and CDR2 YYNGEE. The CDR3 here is CASSVGGGRAGETQYF. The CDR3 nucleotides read TGTGCCAGCAGCGTAGGAGGCGGGAGGGCCGGGGAGACCCAGTACTTC.

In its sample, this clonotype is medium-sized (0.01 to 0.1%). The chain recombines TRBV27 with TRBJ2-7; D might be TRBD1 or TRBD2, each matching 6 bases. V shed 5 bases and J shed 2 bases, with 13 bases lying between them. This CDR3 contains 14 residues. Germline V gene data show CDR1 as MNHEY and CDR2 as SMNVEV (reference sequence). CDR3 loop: CASSLGGPPYEQYF. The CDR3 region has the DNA TGTGCCAGCAGTCTAGGGGGGCCCCCCTACGAGCAGTACTTC.

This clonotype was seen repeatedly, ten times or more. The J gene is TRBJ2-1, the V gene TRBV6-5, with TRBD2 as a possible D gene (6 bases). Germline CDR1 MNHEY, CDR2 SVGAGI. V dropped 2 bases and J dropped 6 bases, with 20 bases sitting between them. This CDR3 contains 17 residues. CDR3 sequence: CASSYPKAGSPVNEQFF. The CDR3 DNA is TGTGCCAGCAGTTACCCCAAGGCGGGGTCCCCTGTCAATGAGCAGTTCTTC.

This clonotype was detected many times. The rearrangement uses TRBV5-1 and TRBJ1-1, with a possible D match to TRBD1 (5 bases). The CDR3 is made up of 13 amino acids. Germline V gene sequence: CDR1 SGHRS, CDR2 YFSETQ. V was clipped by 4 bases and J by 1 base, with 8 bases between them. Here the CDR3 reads CASSPQENTEAFF. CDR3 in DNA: TGCGCCAGCAGCCCACAGGAGAACACTGAAGCTTTCTTT.

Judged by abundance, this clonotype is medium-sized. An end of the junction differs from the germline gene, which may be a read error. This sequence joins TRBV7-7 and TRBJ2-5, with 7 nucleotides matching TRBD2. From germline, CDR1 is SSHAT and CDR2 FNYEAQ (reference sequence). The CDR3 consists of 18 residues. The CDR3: CASSLHRTGTNRQETQYF. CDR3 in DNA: TGTGCTAGCAGCTTGCACAGGACCGGGACTAATCGACAAGAGACCCAGTACTTC.

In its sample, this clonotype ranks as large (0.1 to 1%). The CDR3 DNA is TGTGCCAGCAGTTACTCCCCTAGCGGGAGGGTCGAGCAGTACTTC. Its protein is CASSYSPSGRVEQYF. The rearrangement links TRBV6-5 to TRBJ2-7; 12 bases map to TRBD2. V shed 0 bases and J 6 bases; nucleotides not matched to a gene: 3. CDR1 and CDR2 from the germline V gene are MNHEY and SVGAGI. The CDR3 loop spans 15 amino acids.

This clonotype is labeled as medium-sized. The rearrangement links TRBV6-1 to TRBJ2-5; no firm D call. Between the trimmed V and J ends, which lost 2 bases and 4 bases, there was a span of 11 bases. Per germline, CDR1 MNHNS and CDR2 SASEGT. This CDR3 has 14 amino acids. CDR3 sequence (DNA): TGTGCCAGCAGTGAATCCTGGCAAGGAGAGACCCAGTACTTC. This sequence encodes CASSESWQGETQYF.

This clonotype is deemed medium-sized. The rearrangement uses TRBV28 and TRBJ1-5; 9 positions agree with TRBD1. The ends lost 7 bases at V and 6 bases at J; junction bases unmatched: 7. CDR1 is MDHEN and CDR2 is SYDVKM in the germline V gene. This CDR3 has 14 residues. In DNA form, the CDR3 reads TGTGCCAGCATTCGACAGGGGGAAGGTCAGCCCCAGCATTTT. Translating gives CASIRQGEGQPQHF.

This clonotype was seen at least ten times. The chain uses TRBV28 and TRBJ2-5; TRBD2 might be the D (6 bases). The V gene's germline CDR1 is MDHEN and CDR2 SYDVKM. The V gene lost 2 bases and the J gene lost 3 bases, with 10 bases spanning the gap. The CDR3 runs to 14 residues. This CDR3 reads CASSLAGRKETQYF. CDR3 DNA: TGTGCCAGCAGTTTAGCGGGACGTAAAGAGACCCAGTACTTC.

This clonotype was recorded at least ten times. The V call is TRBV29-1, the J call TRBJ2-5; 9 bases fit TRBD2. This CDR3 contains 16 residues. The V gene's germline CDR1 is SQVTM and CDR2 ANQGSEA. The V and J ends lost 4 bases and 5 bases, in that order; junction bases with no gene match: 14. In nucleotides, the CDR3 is TGCAGCGTTGGAATTGGTAGCGGGAGAAGGGGGGAGACCCAGTACTTC. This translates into CSVGIGSGRRGETQYF.

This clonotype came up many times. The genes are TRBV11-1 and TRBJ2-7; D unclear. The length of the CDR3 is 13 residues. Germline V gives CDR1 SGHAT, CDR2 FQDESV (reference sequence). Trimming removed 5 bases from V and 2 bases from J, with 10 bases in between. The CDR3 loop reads CASSPDGTYEQYF. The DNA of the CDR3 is TGTGCCAGCAGCCCGGACGGAACCTACGAGCAGTACTTC.

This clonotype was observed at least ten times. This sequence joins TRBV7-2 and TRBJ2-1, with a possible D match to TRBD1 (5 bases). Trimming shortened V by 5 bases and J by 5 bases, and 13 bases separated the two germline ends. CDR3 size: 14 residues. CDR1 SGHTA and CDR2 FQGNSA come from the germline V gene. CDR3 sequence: CASSPPGRDNEQFF. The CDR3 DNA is TGTGCCAGCAGCCCCCCGGGCAGGGACAATGAGCAGTTCTTC.

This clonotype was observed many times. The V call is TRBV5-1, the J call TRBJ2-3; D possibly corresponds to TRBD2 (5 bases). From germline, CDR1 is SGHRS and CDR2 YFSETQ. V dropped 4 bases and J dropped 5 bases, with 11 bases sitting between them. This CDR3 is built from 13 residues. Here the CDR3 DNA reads TGCGCCAGCAGCACAGCGGCTCTAGATACGCAGTATTTT. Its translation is CASSTAALDTQYF.

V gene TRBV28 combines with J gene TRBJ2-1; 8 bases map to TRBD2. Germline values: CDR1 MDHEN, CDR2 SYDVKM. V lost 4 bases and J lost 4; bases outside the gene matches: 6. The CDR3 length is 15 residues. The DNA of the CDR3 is TGTGCCAGCAGTTCTGGGGGACTAGATTACAATGAGCAGTTCTTC. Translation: CASSSGGLDYNEQFF.

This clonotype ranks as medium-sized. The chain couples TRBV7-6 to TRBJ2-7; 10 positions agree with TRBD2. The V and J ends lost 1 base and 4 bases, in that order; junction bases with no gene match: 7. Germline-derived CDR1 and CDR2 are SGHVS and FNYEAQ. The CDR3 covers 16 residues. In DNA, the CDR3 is TGTGCCAGCAGCTTAGGCGTGACTAGCGGGTTTTACGAGCAGTACTTC. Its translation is CASSLGVTSGFYEQYF.

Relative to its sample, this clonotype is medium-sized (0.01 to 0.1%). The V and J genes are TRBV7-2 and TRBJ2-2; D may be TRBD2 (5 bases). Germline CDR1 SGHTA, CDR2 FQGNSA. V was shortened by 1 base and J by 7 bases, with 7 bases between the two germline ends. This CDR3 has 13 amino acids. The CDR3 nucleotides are TGTGCCAGCAGCTTAGTAAGCGGCGGGGAGCTGTTTTTT. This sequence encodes CASSLVSGGELFF.